This T cell receptor (beta chain) was captured by sequencing in a study of blood T cell repertoires in COVID-19. In the study overall: The samples span acute and convalescent COVID-19 from the United States, Italy and Spain.

Produced via immunoSEQ multiplex PCR; TCRdb's table is partial and in-frame only. This repertoire shows fewer than 350,000 clones, around 81% found once; its top ten account for 4.1%. Trimming took 7 bases from V and 3 from J; bases not matched to a gene: 15. In germline, CDR1 is SEHNR, CDR2 FQNEAQ (reference sequence). The CDR3 extends over 16 amino acids. This sequence joins TRBV7-9 and TRBJ2-7; 7 positions match TRBD2. Sequenced material: peripheral blood. The source of this sequence is a woman aged 50 to 60 with active or convalescent COVID-19. In DNA form, the CDR3 reads TGTGCCAGCAATCCCCCCCGGGGGGATGGGTTCTACGAGCAGTACTTC. This sequence encodes CASNPPRGDGFYEQYF.